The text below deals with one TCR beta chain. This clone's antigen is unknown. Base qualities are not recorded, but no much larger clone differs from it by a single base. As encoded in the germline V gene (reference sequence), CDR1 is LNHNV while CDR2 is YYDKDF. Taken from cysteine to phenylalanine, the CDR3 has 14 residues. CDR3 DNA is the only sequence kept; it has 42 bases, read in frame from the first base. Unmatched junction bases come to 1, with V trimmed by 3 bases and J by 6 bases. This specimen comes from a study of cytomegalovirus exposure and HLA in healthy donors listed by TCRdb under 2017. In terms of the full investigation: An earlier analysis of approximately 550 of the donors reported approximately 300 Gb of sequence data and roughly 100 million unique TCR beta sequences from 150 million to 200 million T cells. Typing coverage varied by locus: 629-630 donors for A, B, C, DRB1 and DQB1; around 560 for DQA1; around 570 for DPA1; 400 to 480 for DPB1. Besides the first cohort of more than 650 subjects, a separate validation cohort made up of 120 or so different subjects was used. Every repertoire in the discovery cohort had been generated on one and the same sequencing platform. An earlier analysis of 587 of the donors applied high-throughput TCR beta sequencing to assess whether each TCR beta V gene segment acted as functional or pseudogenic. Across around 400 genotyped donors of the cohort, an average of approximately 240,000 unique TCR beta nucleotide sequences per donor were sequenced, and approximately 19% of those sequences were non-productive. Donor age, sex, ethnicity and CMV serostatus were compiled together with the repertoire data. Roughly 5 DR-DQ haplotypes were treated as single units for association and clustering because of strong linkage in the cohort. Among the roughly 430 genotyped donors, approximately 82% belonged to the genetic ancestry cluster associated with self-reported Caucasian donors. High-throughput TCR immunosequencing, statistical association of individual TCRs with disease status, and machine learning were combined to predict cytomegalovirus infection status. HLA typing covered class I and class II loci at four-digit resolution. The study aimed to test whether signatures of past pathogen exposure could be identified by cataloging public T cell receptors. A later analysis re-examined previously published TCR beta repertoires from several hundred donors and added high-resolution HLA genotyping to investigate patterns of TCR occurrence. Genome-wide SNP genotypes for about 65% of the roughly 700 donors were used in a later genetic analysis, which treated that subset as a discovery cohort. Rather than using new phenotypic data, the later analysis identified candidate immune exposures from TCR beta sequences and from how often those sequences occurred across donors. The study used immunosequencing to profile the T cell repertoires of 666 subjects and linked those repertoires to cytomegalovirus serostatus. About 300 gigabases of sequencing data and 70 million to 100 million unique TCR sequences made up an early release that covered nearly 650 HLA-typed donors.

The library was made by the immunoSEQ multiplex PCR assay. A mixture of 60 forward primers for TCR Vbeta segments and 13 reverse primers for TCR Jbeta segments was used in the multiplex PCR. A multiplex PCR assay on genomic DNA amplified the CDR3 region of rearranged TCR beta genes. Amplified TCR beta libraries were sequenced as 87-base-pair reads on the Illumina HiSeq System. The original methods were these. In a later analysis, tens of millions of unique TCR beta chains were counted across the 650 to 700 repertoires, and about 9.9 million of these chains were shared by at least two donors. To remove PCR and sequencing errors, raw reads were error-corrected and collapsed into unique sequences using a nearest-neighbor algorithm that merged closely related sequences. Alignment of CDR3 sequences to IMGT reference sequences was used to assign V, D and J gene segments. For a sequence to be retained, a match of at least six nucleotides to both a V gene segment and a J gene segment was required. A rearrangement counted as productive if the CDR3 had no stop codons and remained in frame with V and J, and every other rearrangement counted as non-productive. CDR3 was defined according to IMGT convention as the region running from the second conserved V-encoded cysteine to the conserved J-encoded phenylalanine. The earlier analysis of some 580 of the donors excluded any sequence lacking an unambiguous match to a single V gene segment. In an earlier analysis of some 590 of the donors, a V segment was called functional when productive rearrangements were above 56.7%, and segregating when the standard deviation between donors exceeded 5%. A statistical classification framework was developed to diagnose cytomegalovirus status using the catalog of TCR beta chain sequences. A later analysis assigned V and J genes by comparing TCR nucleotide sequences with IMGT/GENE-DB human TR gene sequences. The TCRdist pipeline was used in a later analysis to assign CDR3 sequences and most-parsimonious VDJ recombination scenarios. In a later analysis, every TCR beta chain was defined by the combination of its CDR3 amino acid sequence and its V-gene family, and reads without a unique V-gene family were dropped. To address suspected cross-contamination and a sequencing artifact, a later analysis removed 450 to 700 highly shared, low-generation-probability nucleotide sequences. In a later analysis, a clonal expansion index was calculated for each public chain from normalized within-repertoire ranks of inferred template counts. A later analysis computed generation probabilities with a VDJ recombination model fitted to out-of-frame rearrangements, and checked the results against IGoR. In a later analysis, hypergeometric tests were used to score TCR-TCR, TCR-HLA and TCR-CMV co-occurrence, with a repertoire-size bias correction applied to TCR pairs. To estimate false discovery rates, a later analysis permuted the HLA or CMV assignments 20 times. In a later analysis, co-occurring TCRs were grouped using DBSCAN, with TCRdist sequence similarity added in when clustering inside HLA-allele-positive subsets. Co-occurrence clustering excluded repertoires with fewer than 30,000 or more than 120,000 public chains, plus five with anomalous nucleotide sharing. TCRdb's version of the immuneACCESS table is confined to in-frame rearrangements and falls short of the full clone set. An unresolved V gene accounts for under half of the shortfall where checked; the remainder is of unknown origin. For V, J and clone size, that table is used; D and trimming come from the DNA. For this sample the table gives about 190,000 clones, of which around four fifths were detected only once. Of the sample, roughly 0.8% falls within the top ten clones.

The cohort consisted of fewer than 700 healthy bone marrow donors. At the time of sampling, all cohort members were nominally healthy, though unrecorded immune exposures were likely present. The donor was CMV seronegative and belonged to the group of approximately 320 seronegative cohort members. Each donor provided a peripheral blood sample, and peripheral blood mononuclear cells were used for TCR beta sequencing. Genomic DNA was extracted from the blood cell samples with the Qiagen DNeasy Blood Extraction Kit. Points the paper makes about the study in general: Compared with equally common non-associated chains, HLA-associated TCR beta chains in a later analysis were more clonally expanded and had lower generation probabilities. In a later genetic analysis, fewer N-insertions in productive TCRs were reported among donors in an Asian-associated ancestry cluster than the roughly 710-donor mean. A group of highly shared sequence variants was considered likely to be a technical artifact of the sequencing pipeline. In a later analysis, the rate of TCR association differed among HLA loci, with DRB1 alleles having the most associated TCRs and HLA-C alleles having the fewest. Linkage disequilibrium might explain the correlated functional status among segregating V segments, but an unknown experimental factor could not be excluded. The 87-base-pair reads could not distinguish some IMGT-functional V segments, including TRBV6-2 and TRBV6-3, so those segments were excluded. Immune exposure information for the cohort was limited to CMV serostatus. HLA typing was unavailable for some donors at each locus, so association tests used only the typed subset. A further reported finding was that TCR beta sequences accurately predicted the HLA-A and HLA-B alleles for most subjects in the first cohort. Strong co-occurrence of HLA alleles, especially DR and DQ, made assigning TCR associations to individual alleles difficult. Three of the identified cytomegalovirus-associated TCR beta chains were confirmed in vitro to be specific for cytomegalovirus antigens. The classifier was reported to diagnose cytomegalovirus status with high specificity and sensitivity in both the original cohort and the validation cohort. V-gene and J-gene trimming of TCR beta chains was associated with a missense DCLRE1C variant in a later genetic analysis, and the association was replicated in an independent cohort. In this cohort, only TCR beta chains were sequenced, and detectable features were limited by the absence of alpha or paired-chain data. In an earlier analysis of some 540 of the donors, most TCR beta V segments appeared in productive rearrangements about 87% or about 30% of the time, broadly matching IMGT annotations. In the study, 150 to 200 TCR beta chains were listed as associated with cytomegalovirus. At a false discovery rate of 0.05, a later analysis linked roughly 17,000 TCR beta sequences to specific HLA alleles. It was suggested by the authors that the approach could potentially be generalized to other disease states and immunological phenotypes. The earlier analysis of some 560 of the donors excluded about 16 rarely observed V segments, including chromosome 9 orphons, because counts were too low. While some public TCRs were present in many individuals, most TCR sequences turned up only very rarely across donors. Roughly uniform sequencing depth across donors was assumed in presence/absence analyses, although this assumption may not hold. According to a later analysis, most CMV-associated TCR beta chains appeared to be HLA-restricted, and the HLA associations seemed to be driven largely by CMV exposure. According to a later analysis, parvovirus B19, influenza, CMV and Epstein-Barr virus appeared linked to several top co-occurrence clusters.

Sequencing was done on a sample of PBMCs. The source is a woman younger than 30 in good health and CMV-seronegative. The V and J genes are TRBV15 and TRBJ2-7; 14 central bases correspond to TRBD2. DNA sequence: TGTGCCACCAGCAGGGGGACTAGCGGGAGCGAGCAGTACTTC. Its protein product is CATSRGTSGSEQYF. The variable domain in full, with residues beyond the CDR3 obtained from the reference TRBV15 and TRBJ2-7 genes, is DAMVIQNPRYQVTQFGKPVTLSCSQTLNHNVMYWYQQKSSQAPKLLFHYYDKDFNNEADTPDNFQSRRPNTSFCFLDIRSPGLGDTAMYLCATSRGTSGSEQYFGPGTRLTVT.